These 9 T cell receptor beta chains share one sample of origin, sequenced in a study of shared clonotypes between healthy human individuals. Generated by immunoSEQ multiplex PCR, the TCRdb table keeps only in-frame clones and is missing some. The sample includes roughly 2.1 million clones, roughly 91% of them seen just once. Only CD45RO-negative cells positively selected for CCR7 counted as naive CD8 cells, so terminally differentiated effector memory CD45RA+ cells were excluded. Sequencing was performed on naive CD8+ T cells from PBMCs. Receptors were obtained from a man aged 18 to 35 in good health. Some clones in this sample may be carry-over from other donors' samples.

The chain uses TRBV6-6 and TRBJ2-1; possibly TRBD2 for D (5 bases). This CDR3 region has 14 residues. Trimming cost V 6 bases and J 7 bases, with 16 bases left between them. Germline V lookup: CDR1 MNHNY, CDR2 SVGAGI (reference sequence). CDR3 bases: TGTGCCAGCAGCCCTAGTGTAGCGCGAAATGAGCAGTTCTTC. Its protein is CASSPSVARNEQFF.

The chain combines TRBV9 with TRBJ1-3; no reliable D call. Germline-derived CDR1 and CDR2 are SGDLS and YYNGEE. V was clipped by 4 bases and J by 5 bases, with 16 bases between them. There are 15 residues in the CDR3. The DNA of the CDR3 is TGTGCCAGCAGCCCCCGTGAGGGTGGGAGAAACACCATATATTTT. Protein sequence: CASSPREGGRNTIYF.

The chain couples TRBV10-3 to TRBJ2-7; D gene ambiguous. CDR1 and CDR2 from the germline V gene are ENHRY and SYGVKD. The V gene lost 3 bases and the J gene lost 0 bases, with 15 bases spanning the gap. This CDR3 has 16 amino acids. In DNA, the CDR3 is TGTGCCATCAGTGACCTGGGATTACTTGACTCCTACGAGCAGTACTTC. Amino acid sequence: CAISDLGLLDSYEQYF.

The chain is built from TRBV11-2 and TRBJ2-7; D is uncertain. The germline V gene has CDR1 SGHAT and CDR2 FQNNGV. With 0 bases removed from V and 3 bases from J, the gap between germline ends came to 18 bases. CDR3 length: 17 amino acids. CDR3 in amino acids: CASSLDTETESGYEQYF. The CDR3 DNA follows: TGTGCCAGCAGCTTAGATACGGAAACAGAGTCAGGCTACGAGCAGTACTTC.

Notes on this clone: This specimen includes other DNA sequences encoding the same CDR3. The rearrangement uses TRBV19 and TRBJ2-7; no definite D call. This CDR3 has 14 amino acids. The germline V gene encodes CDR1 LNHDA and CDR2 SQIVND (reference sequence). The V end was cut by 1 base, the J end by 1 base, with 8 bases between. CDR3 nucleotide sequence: TGTGCCAGTAGTATAGGCCAGGCATCCTACGAGCAGTACTTC. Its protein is CASSIGQASYEQYF.

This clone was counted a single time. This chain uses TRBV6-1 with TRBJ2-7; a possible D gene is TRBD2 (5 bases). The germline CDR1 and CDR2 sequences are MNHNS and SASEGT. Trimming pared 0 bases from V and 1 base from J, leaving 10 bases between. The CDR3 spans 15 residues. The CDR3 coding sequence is TGTGCCAGCAGTGAAGCGGGAGAATTATCCTACGAGCAGTACTTC. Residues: CASSEAGELSYEQYF.

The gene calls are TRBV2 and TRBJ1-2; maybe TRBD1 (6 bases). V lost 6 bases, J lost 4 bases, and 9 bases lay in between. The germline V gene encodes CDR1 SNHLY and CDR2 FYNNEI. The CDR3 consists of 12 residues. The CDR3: CASRGQTYGYTF. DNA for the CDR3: TGTGCCAGCAGAGGACAGACCTATGGCTACACCTTC.

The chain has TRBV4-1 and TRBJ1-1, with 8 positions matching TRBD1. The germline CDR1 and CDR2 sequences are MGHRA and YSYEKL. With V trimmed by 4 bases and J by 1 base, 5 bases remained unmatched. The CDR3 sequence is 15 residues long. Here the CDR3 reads CASSPPGTGNTEAFF. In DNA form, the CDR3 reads TGCGCCAGCAGCCCACCAGGGACAGGGAACACTGAAGCTTTCTTT.

CDR3 sequence (DNA): TGTGCCAGCAGTTTTGGGCCAGCCGGGGAGACCCAGTACTTC. This codes for CASSFGPAGETQYF. The V call is TRBV28, the J call TRBJ2-5; the D is unclear. The germline gives CDR1 MDHEN, CDR2 SYDVKM. The length of the CDR3 is 14 residues. Trimming took off 3 bases at V and 5 bases at J, with 13 bases between the two ends.